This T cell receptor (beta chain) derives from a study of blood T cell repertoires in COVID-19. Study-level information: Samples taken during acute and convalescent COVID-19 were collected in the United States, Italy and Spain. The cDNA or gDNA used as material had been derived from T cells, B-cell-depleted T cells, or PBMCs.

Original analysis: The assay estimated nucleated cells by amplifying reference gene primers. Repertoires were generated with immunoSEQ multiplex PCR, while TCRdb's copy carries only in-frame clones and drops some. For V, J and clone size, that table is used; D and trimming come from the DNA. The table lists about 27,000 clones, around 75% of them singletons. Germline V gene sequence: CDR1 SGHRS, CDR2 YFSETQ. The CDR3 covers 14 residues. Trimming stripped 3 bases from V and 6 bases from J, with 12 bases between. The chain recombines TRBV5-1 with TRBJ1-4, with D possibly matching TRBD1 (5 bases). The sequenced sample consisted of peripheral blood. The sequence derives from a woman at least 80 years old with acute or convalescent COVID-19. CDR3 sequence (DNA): TGCGCCAGCAGCTCCAGGGAGGGCGATGAAAAACTGTTTTTT. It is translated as CASSSREGDEKLFF.